Each of the 16 T cell receptor beta chains below was sequenced from the same sample in a study of T-cell reconstitution after alpha-beta-depleted transplantation in children. Unique molecular identifiers tagged the TCRbeta library. TCRdb reprocessed the PCR reads with MiXCR, giving one entry per CDR3 protein. The sample has over 3,000 distinct CDR3 sequences; approximately 9.1% are singletons. This specimen consisted of PBMCs, mostly from graft donor cells, obtained 180 days after TCRalphabeta/CD19-depleted stem cell transplant. These TCRs come from a male patient aged 2-9 years who had a stem cell transplant for acute lymphoblastic leukemia, so the T cells may come from the graft donor.

The table lists this clonotype with a count of one. The V gene is TRBV19, the J gene TRBJ2-2; no definite D call. The germline gives CDR1 LNHDA, CDR2 SQIVND (reference sequence). The germline V and J ends were trimmed by 3 bases and 5 bases, with 4 bases remaining between them. This CDR3 comprises 12 residues. The CDR3, as DNA: TGTGCCAGTAGTATGGCGACCGGGGAGCTGTTTTTT. Translated: CASSMATGELFF.

This clonotype was picked up many times. A clone one base away is much larger, so this may be a read error. The chain uses TRBV6-1 and TRBJ2-7; unclear D gene. Germline values: CDR1 MNHNS, CDR2 SASEGT. The CDR3 is 14 residues long. Trimming left V 5 bases short and J 1 base short, with 12 bases between. The CDR3 reads CASSLGWYSYEQYF. CDR3 in DNA: TGTGCCAGCAGTCTAGGATGGTATTCCTACGAGCAGTACTTC.

The sample holds many counts of this clonotype. The chain combines TRBV5-4 with TRBJ1-1; D might be TRBD1 (5 bases). The CDR3 totals 15 residues. Germline values: CDR1 SGHNT, CDR2 YYREEE (reference sequence). CDR3 nucleotides: TGTGCAATCAGCCCTGGGGGGGGGGGATTAGGTGAAGCTTTCTTT. Encoded protein: CAISPGGGGLGEAFF.

Many counts were recorded for this clonotype. This chain joins TRBV3-1 and TRBJ2-3; TRBD2 aligns across 12 bases. The CDR3 is 18 residues long. Germline-derived CDR1 and CDR2 are LGHDT and YNNKEL (reference sequence). Trimming took 1 base from V and 1 from J; bases not matched to a gene: 6. The CDR3 here is CASSQALAGGAGTDTQYF. The CDR3, as DNA: TGTGCCAGCAGCCAAGCTCTAGCGGGAGGGGCTGGCACAGATACGCAGTATTTT.

This clonotype was counted at least ten times. The genes are TRBV7-9 and TRBJ1-6, with 9 bases fitting TRBD1. This CDR3 is built from 16 residues. Germline CDR1 and CDR2: SEHNR and FQNEAQ (reference sequence). V lost 5 bases to trimming and J lost 8 bases; unmatched junction nucleotides: 10. The CDR3 loop reads CASSTHRGREDSPLHF. The CDR3, as DNA: TGTGCCAGCAGCACCCACAGGGGGCGCGAGGATTCACCCCTCCACTTT.

At least ten counts were recorded for this clonotype. V is TRBV5-1 and J is TRBJ2-5; D remains ambiguous. Germline-derived CDR1 and CDR2 are SGHRS and YFSETQ. V was clipped by 0 bases and J by 1 base, with 7 bases between them. The CDR3 covers 14 residues. Written as DNA, the CDR3 is TGCGCCAGCAGCTTGGCCTTGTCCCAAGAGACCCAGTACTTC. Its protein product is CASSLALSQETQYF.

This clonotype appeared many times. CDR3 loop: CASSFKGDYGYTF. The CDR3 DNA reads TGTGCCAGCAGCTTTAAGGGGGACTATGGCTACACCTTC. The chain employs TRBV7-9 and TRBJ1-2, with a tentative D call TRBD1 (6 bases). V lost 3 bases to trimming and J lost 3 bases, with 8 bases between them. CDR1 is SEHNR, CDR2 FQNEAQ, per germline (reference sequence). The CDR3 extends over 13 amino acids. The full variable domain, completed using reference TRBV7-9 and TRBJ1-2, is DTGVSQNPRHKITKRGQNVTFRCDPISEHNRLYWYRQTLGQGPEFLTYFQNEAQLEKSRLLSDRFSAERPKGSFSTLEIQRTEQGDSAMYLCASSFKGDYGYTFGSGTRLTVV.

This clonotype counts as medium-sized (0.01 to 0.1%). J is TRBJ2-1 and V is TRBV5-6; tentative D call: TRBD1 (6 bases). CDR3 size: 19 residues. Deletions cut 2 bases from V and 3 bases from J, with 24 bases between. Germline values: CDR1 SGHDT, CDR2 YYEEEE. The DNA for the CDR3 is TGTGCCAGCAGCTTTAAATTAGGGACGCCCAGGGGAGTCTACAATGAGCAGTTCTTC. This translates into CASSFKLGTPRGVYNEQFF.

The table lists this clonotype with many counts. The chain recombines TRBV9 with TRBJ2-2; 7 nucleotides align to TRBD1. The V gene's germline CDR1 is SGDLS and CDR2 YYNGEE. The J segment lost 4 bases and the V segment lost 1 base, leaving 7 bases of the junction unmatched. CDR3 length: 16 residues. This CDR3 is CASSVSGGVGTGELFF. CDR3 DNA sequence: TGTGCCAGCAGCGTATCAGGGGGAGTCGGCACCGGGGAGCTGTTTTTT. Full variable domain (outside the CDR3, taken from reference TRBV9 and TRBJ2-2): DSGVTQTPKHLITATGQRVTLRCSPRSGDLSVYWYQQSLDQGLQFLIQYYNGEERAKGNILERFSAQQFPDLHSELNLSSLELGDSALYFCASSVSGGVGTGELFFGEGSRLTVL.

For this clonotype: One end of the junction varies from germline; a read error may be responsible. V is TRBV5-6 and J is TRBJ2-7; a weak D match, TRBD2 (7 bases). The CDR3 loop spans 13 amino acids. Germline CDR1 and CDR2: SGHDT and YYEEEE. The CDR3 here is CAISPGGRGEQYF. CDR3 DNA: TGTGCCATCAGCCCCGGGGGGCGGGGCGAGCAGTACTTC. The whole variable domain, filled in from reference TRBV5-6 and TRBJ2-7, reads DAGVTQSPTHLIKTRGQQVTLRCSPKSGHDTVSWYQQALGQGPQFIFQYYEEEERQRGNFPDRFSGHQFPNYSSELNVNALLLGDSALYLCAISPGGRGEQYFGPGTRLTVT.

The rearrangement links TRBV6-1 to TRBJ1-2; D call uncertain. Germline CDR1 MNHNS, CDR2 SASEGT. Trimming took off 5 bases at V and 2 bases at J, with 6 bases between the two ends. This CDR3 is 12 amino acids long. CDR3 in amino acids: CASSLPNYGYTF. The CDR3 region has the DNA TGTGCCAGCAGTCTACCAAACTATGGCTACACCTTC.

The sample holds many counts of this clonotype. The V and J genes are TRBV4-1 and TRBJ2-7, with 7 bases lining up with TRBD2. CDR1 is MGHRA and CDR2 is YSYEKL in the germline V gene. This CDR3 comprises 15 residues. The ends lost 4 bases at V and 4 bases at J; junction bases unmatched: 10. As DNA, the CDR3 is TGCGCCAGCAGCCGAGGAGTAGCGGGTCGGTACGAGCAGTACTTC. This codes for CASSRGVAGRYEQYF.

In this sample, this clonotype turned up many times. The chain carries TRBV11-1 and TRBJ2-5; 9 bases map to TRBD2. J lost 2 bases, V lost 5 bases, and 18 bases had no gene match. The CDR3 runs 19 residues. Germline V CDR1 and CDR2: SGHAT, FQDESV (reference sequence). CDR3 residues: CASSHPMREGLRNQETQYF. The CDR3 DNA sequence: TGTGCCAGCAGCCATCCCATGCGGGAGGGCCTTCGAAATCAAGAGACCCAGTACTTC. The full variable domain, completed using reference TRBV11-1 and TRBJ2-5, is EAEVAQSPRYKITEKSQAVAFWCDPISGHATLYWYRQILGQGPELLVQFQDESVVDDSQLPKDRFSAERLKGVDSTLKIQPAELGDSAMYLCASSHPMREGLRNQETQYFGPGTRLLVL.

The sample holds many counts of this clonotype. The rearrangement links TRBV24-1 to TRBJ2-6, with 7 bases matching TRBD1. This CDR3 contains 18 residues. Unmatched junction bases numbered 7, after V lost 3 bases and J lost 0 bases. Germline assignment: CDR1 KGHDR and CDR2 SFDVKD. The CDR3 sequence: CATSDRTGPRSGANVLTF. The CDR3 coding sequence is TGTGCCACCAGTGATCGGACAGGTCCTCGCTCTGGGGCCAACGTCCTGACTTTC.

The table lists this clonotype with many counts. The chain uses TRBV20-1 and TRBJ2-3, with 8 bases aligning to TRBD2. Trimming took 1 base from V and 4 from J; bases not matched to a gene: 7. The CDR3 totals 15 residues. CDR1 DFQATT and CDR2 SNEGSKA come from the germline V gene (reference sequence). CDR3 protein: CSARGDYSGADTQYF. The CDR3 coding sequence is TGCAGTGCTAGAGGGGACTATAGCGGGGCAGATACGCAGTATTTT.

This clonotype was recorded many times. The chain links TRBV7-9 to TRBJ2-1, with TRBD2 matching 7 bases. With 4 bases clipped from V and 12 bases from J, the junction kept 15 bases outside the gene matches. CDR3 length equals 15 residues. Looked up from germline, CDR1 is SEHNR and CDR2 is FQNEAQ (reference sequence). CDR3 DNA sequence: TGTGCCAGCAGCTCCTTTTACTTCGGACTAGTTGCGCAGTTCTTC. It translates to CASSSFYFGLVAQFF.